The clone carrying this T cell receptor (beta chain) was counted at least ten times. Its antigen is not known. The time point here: patch test 1, 2 weeks after DPC sensitization. Treatment denoted: therapeutic diphenylcyclopropenone sensitization with weekly scalp DPC. With 1 base removed from V and 8 bases from J, the gap between germline ends came to 11 bases. This CDR3 is 14 amino acids long. From germline, CDR1 is SGHTA and CDR2 FQGNSA. From the RACE reads, TCRdb called clonotypes with MiXCR, one entry per CDR3 protein. This sample has under 450,000 distinct CDR3 sequences, with 4% to 5.5% found just once. The data originate from a study of human T cells and chemical hapten exposure. General study findings and limits: Alopecia affected the donors, so their immune response may differ from healthy people's.

This sequence originates from a woman aged 45-65 years with alopecia areata. Some clones in this sample may be carry-over from other donors' samples. The input for sequencing was whole blood, taken in connection with sensitization to the hapten diphenylcyclopropenone (DPC). This chain links TRBV7-2 with TRBJ1-4; D unresolved. The CDR3 DNA reads as TGTGCCAGCAGCTTAGGCCCGACCAAGGAAAAACTGTTTTTT. The encoded protein is CASSLGPTKEKLFF.